These 11 T cell receptor beta chains share one sample of origin, sequenced in a study of blood T cells in healthy people across ages. Primed by a sample-barcoded 5' primer and a J-beta primer mix, a second PCR proceeded for 7 to 11 cycles. TCRdb analysed the 5' RACE reads with MiXCR anew, one entry per CDR3 protein. The table lists about 930,000 distinct CDR3 sequences, 25% to 35% of them singletons. This sample was shared with a second study, whose subject was T cells of mothers and their children.

Sequences were obtained from blood. The receptors derive from a woman in her thirties or forties in good health.

The chain employs TRBV4-2 and TRBJ2-2; 10 bases agree with TRBD2. The CDR3 runs to 17 residues. V lost 2 bases and J lost 6; bases outside the gene matches: 9. CDR1 and CDR2 from the germline V gene are LGHNA and YNFKEQ. The CDR3 spells CASSQLGAGGPSGELFF. In DNA form, the CDR3 reads TGTGCCAGCAGCCAACTTGGAGCGGGGGGGCCGTCCGGGGAGCTGTTTTTT.

This clonotype was found a few times. A much larger clone differs from this one at a single base, so this may be a read error. CDR3 sequence (DNA): TGCAGTGCTAGCGGACTAGCGGGGGGGCTGGCCGGGGAGCTGTTTTTT. Amino acid sequence: CSASGLAGGLAGELFF. The chain links TRBV20-1 to TRBJ2-2; 15 nucleotides align to TRBD2. The CDR3 totals 16 residues. V was pared by 3 bases and J by 6 bases, with 5 bases of the junction left unmatched. CDR1 is DFQATT, CDR2 SNEGSKA, per germline (reference sequence).

The chain is built from TRBV7-9 and TRBJ2-7, with a tentative D call TRBD1 (5 bases). The CDR3 has 15 residues. Germline V gene sequence: CDR1 SEHNR, CDR2 FQNEAQ (reference sequence). The germline V and J ends were trimmed by 3 bases and 1 base, with 13 bases remaining between them. Here the CDR3 reads CASSFRAAGSYEQYF. The CDR3 region has the DNA TGTGCCAGCAGCTTCAGGGCGGCAGGGTCCTACGAGCAGTACTTC.

The V and J genes are TRBV30 and TRBJ2-3, with 8 bases matching TRBD1. Germline values: CDR1 GTSNPN, CDR2 SVGIG (reference sequence). The CDR3 loop spans 14 amino acids. V gave up 2 bases and J gave up 5 bases; unmatched junction bases: 6. CDR3 in amino acids: CAWSKTGGGDTQYF. CDR3 in DNA: TGTGCCTGGAGTAAAACAGGGGGAGGAGATACGCAGTATTTT.

Concerning this clonotype: The junction departs from germline at one end; a sequencing error may be responsible. The J gene is TRBJ2-4, the V gene TRBV20-1; D is unclear. The CDR3 extends over 13 amino acids. Germline CDR1 reads DFQATT; CDR2 reads SNEGSKA (reference sequence). CDR3 in DNA: TGCAGTGCTGAACAGTCTACCGACAATGAGCAGCACTTC. Its translation is CSAEQSTDNEQHF.

The chain carries TRBV29-1 and TRBJ2-7; TRBD1 aligns across 9 bases. Per the germline V gene, CDR1 is SQVTM and CDR2 is ANQGSEA. The CDR3 contains 15 residues. Trimming took 0 bases from V and 6 from J; bases not matched to a gene: 9. CDR3 sequence (DNA): TGCAGCGTTGAAGATCTGCAACAGGGGGCATTCGAGCAGTACTTC. Its translation: CSVEDLQQGAFEQYF.

This clonotype was detected ten times or more. V and J are TRBV20-1 and TRBJ2-7; D gene ambiguous. The CDR3 contains 15 residues. Germline V CDR1 and CDR2: DFQATT, SNEGSKA (reference sequence). Trimming removed 0 bases from V and 0 bases from J, with 12 bases in between. The DNA of the CDR3 is TGCAGTGCTAGAGATGAAACCCAGAGCTCCTACGAGCAGTACTTC. Amino acid sequence: CSARDETQSSYEQYF.

The chain recombines TRBV4-1 with TRBJ1-4, with D maybe TRBD1 (5 bases). Per germline, CDR1 MGHRA and CDR2 YSYEKL. V lost 0 bases and J 3 bases, leaving 11 bases between the germline ends. The CDR3 has 16 amino acids. The CDR3 region is CASSQEFGTANEKLFF. The CDR3, as DNA: TGCGCCAGCAGCCAAGAATTTGGGACGGCTAATGAAAAACTGTTTTTT.

This clonotype showed up just a few times. The chain uses TRBV27 and TRBJ2-1; 13 bases align to TRBD2. The CDR3 runs to 16 residues. CDR1 is MNHEY, CDR2 SMNVEV, per germline (reference sequence). V trimming: 8 bases; J trimming: 1 base; junction bases outside the gene matches: 5. The CDR3: CASLGLAGESYNEQFF. CDR3 in DNA: TGTGCCAGCCTCGGACTAGCGGGGGAATCCTACAATGAGCAGTTCTTC.

The chain is built from TRBV18 and TRBJ1-1; tentative D call: TRBD1 (5 bases). The length of the CDR3 is 12 residues. The V and J ends lost 5 bases and 7 bases respectively, with 11 bases between them. Germline CDR1 KGHSH, CDR2 LQKENI. The CDR3 loop is CASSKGLSEAFF. In nucleotides, the CDR3 is TGTGCCAGCTCAAAGGGACTGAGTGAAGCTTTCTTT.

This clonotype came up many times. The chain employs TRBV18 and TRBJ1-5, with a weak D call TRBD1 (5 bases). The V end lost 4 bases, the J end lost 2 bases, and 18 bases lay between the germline ends. The germline V gene encodes CDR1 KGHSH and CDR2 LQKENI. The CDR3 totals 17 residues. This CDR3 reads CASSRDSPGTGNQPQHF. In DNA, the CDR3 is TGTGCCAGCTCACGAGACAGCCCCGGCACCGGCAATCAGCCCCAGCATTTT.